One and the same sample provided the 31 T cell receptor beta chains below, sequenced in a study of blood T cell repertoires in COVID-19. Produced via immunoSEQ multiplex PCR; TCRdb's table is partial and in-frame only. Of under 300,000 clones listed, approximately 84% are singletons. The source material was peripheral blood. The source of these receptors is a human donor with COVID-19, enrolled during active disease. The donor label of this sample is uncertain.

In its sample, this clone was seen a few times. The rearrangement links TRBV6-1 to TRBJ1-1; TRBD1 matches at 11 bases. The CDR3 is 14 residues long. Trimming at V came to 6 bases and at J to 5 bases, leaving 5 bases not matched to a gene. Germline lookup yields CDR1 MNHNS and CDR2 SASEGT. CDR3 in amino acids: CASSGQGARTEAFF. The CDR3 DNA reads as TGTGCCAGCAGCGGACAGGGGGCGAGGACTGAAGCTTTCTTT.

This sequence joins TRBV6-5 and TRBJ2-7, with unresolved D. V lost 6 bases to trimming and J lost 2 bases, with 17 bases between them. Per germline, CDR1 MNHEY and CDR2 SVGAGI. The length of the CDR3 is 15 residues. CDR3 loop: CASRAFQVKTYEQYF. CDR3 DNA sequence: TGTGCCAGCAGGGCCTTCCAAGTAAAAACCTACGAGCAGTACTTC.

The chain couples TRBV6-5 to TRBJ1-6; TRBD1 might be the D (5 bases). Germline-derived CDR1 and CDR2 are MNHEY and SVGAGI. The ends were cut back, 7 bases at V and 8 bases at J, with 9 bases in the middle. There are 12 residues in the CDR3. The CDR3 DNA follows: TGTGCCAGCAAAAGGGGTTATTCACCCCTCCACTTT. This encodes CASKRGYSPLHF.

As for this clone: The junction differs from germline at one of its ends, possibly a read error. The chain couples TRBV29-1 to TRBJ1-2; D possibly corresponds to TRBD1 (6 bases). Germline V lookup: CDR1 SQVTM, CDR2 ANQGSEA. The CDR3 spans 13 residues. The CDR3 DNA is TGCAGCGCTGAACCGGGGGGCTCTGAAGGCTACACCTTC. Encoded protein: CSAEPGGSEGYTF.

V gene TRBV19 combines with J gene TRBJ2-5; 7 nucleotides match TRBD1. CDR3 size: 14 residues. CDR1 and CDR2 (germline): LNHDA, SQIVND (reference sequence). V lost 4 bases and J lost 4; bases outside the gene matches: 6. The CDR3 bases are TGTGCCAGTAGTACCCACAGGGGACGAGAGACCCAGTACTTC. This translates into CASSTHRGRETQYF. The full variable domain, rest sourced from reference TRBV19 and TRBJ2-5, is DGGITQSPKYLFRKEGQNVTLSCEQNLNHDAMYWYRQDPGQGLRLIYYSQIVNDFQKGDIAEGYSVSREKKESFPLTVTSAQKNPTAFYLCASSTHRGRETQYFGPGTRLLVL.

As DNA, the CDR3 is TGCAGCGTTGAAGGGGACACAAATGAGCAGTTCTTC. It codes for CSVEGDTNEQFF. This rearrangement joins TRBV29-1 to TRBJ2-1; a possible D gene is TRBD1 (6 bases). V dropped 1 base and J dropped 7 bases, with 8 bases sitting between them. CDR3 length: 12 amino acids. Germline CDR1 SQVTM, CDR2 ANQGSEA.

This clone was observed a single time. The chain couples TRBV4-1 to TRBJ1-5; no definite D call. V shed 0 bases and J shed 7 bases, with 7 bases lying between them. The CDR3 is 13 amino acids. Germline CDR1 reads MGHRA; CDR2 reads YSYEKL. The DNA for the CDR3 is TGCGCCAGCAGCCAAGACCCGAGCCAGCCCCAGCATTTT. Amino acid sequence: CASSQDPSQPQHF.

The CDR3 bases are TGTGCCAGCAGGGAGGAACAGGGTAACACCGGGGAGCTGTTTTTT. It encodes CASREEQGNTGELFF. The chain carries TRBV9 and TRBJ2-2, with D possibly matching TRBD1 (6 bases). The V gene lost 5 bases and the J gene lost 2 bases, with 13 bases spanning the gap. This CDR3 is built from 15 residues. Germline values: CDR1 SGDLS, CDR2 YYNGEE.

V usage is TRBV19 and J usage is TRBJ2-7; 9 nucleotides line up with TRBD2. Looked up from germline, CDR1 is LNHDA and CDR2 is SQIVND (reference sequence). With 6 bases clipped from V and 2 bases from J, the junction kept 5 bases outside the gene matches. There are 14 residues in the CDR3. The CDR3 bases are TGTGCCAGTAGGCCTAGCGGGATAACCTACGAGCAGTACTTC. The encoded protein is CASRPSGITYEQYF.

The chain links TRBV7-9 to TRBJ2-3; tentative D call: TRBD1 (6 bases). The CDR3 has 12 residues. V was trimmed by 5 bases and J by 7 bases, leaving 10 bases between them. The V gene's germline CDR1 is SEHNR and CDR2 FQNEAQ (reference sequence). The CDR3 here is CASSEGQHTQYF. CDR3 nucleotide sequence: TGTGCCAGCAGCGAGGGACAACATACGCAGTATTTT.

This clone was seen a few times. V is TRBV11-1 and J is TRBJ2-3; D not resolved. Germline CDR1 is SGHAT and CDR2 is FQDESV (reference sequence). Trimming took 5 bases from V and 1 from J, leaving 4 bases between them. This CDR3 spans 12 amino acids. In DNA form, the CDR3 reads TGTGCCAGCAGCACTCGCACAGATACGCAGTATTTT. Residues: CASSTRTDTQYF.

V and J are TRBV29-1 and TRBJ2-3; 8 nucleotides agree with TRBD2. Losses at the gene ends were 8 bases for V and 1 base for J; bases not matched to a gene: 5. The CDR3 contains 13 residues. CDR1 is SQVTM and CDR2 is ANQGSEA in the germline V gene. CDR3 coding DNA: TGCAGCTTCTATAGCGGGGGCACAGATACGCAGTATTTT. The encoded protein is CSFYSGGTDTQYF.

The chain employs TRBV7-2 and TRBJ2-2, with D perhaps TRBD1 or TRBD2 (6 bases each). V lost 5 bases and J lost 0, with 10 bases in between. Germline values: CDR1 SGHTA, CDR2 FQGNSA. The CDR3 totals 15 residues. CDR3: CASSLGGPNTGELFF. The CDR3 DNA sequence: TGTGCCAGCAGCCTAGGGGGGCCGAACACCGGGGAGCTGTTTTTT.

The chain employs TRBV29-1 and TRBJ2-7; 12 nucleotides align to TRBD2. The V gene's germline CDR1 is SQVTM and CDR2 ANQGSEA. The CDR3 is 15 amino acids. Trimming took 8 bases from V and 2 from J; bases not matched to a gene: 10. CDR3 sequence (DNA): TGCAGCATACTCCCTCTAGCGGGAGGGCCCTACGAGCAGTACTTC. Residues: CSILPLAGGPYEQYF.

The rearrangement uses TRBV5-1 and TRBJ1-1; D uncertain. The V end was cut by 1 base, the J end by 3 bases, with 4 bases between. The germline CDR1 and CDR2 sequences are SGHRS and YFSETQ. The CDR3 is 12 residues long. For the CDR3, the DNA is TGCGCCAGCAGCTTGACGGACACTGAAGCTTTCTTT. Its translation: CASSLTDTEAFF.

This clone was seen a few times. The chain links TRBV19 to TRBJ2-7; possible D gene TRBD1, 5 bases. The CDR3 runs to 14 residues. Germline V lookup: CDR1 LNHDA, CDR2 SQIVND (reference sequence). Trimming cost V 5 bases and J 2 bases, with 13 bases left between them. DNA of the CDR3: TGTGCCAGTAGTTTGAGGACGGACACCTACGAGCAGTACTTC. Protein product: CASSLRTDTYEQYF.

The chain carries TRBV7-2 and TRBJ2-3; 9 bases map to TRBD2. The CDR3 runs 15 residues. V lost 4 bases to trimming and J lost 3 bases; unmatched junction nucleotides: 5. CDR1 is SGHTA and CDR2 is FQGNSA in the germline V gene. CDR3 sequence: CASSWLAGATDTQYF. The CDR3 DNA reads TGTGCCAGCAGCTGGTTAGCGGGGGCAACAGATACGCAGTATTTT.

For this clone: This sample includes further DNA sequences coding for the same CDR3. V gene TRBV5-1 combines with J gene TRBJ1-5; perhaps TRBD1 as D (6 bases). V was trimmed by 4 bases and J by 3 bases, leaving 11 bases between them. Germline CDR1 and CDR2: SGHRS and YFSETQ. The CDR3 length is 14 residues. The CDR3 loop is CASSPQGSNQPQHF. CDR3 sequence (DNA): TGCGCCAGCAGCCCACAGGGTTCCAATCAGCCCCAGCATTTT.

The CDR3 DNA sequence: TGTGCCAGCAGCCCAGAGCAACTAGCGAGCGAGCAGTACTTC. It encodes CASSPEQLASEQYF. V gene TRBV11-1 combines with J gene TRBJ2-7; 7 nucleotides agree with TRBD2. This CDR3 spans 14 amino acids. CDR1 and CDR2 from the germline V gene are SGHAT and FQDESV (reference sequence). V dropped 5 bases and J dropped 6; count of bases not matched to a gene: 10.

V is TRBV5-6 and J is TRBJ2-2; 9 positions match TRBD2. Trimming at V came to 0 bases and at J to 4 bases, leaving 1 base not matched to a gene. The CDR3 loop spans 15 amino acids. The germline V gene has CDR1 SGHDT and CDR2 YYEEEE. The CDR3, as DNA: TGTGCCAGCAGCTTGGTTAGCGGGGGCACCGGGGAGCTGTTTTTT. It yields the protein CASSLVSGGTGELFF. Full variable domain (outside the CDR3, taken from reference TRBV5-6 and TRBJ2-2): DAGVTQSPTHLIKTRGQQVTLRCSPKSGHDTVSWYQQALGQGPQFIFQYYEEEERQRGNFPDRFSGHQFPNYSSELNVNALLLGDSALYLCASSLVSGGTGELFFGEGSRLTVL.

The chain couples TRBV27 to TRBJ2-7; D remains ambiguous. The CDR3 length is 15 residues. V shed 8 bases and J shed 0 bases, with 17 bases lying between them. CDR1 and CDR2 from the germline V gene are MNHEY and SMNVEV (reference sequence). CDR3 sequence reads: CASGPSGSSSYEQYF. The CDR3 bases are TGTGCCAGCGGCCCCTCGGGTAGCAGCTCCTACGAGCAGTACTTC.

The rearrangement joins TRBV2 to TRBJ1-1; D remains unclear. With 8 bases removed from V and 5 bases from J, the gap between germline ends came to 18 bases. CDR1 is SNHLY, CDR2 FYNNEI, per germline. CDR3 length: 14 residues. The CDR3 sequence: CASQRVAERTEAFF. The CDR3 DNA sequence: TGTGCCAGCCAGCGGGTCGCCGAAAGGACTGAAGCTTTCTTT.

The rearrangement joins TRBV28 to TRBJ2-1; D is uncertain. The length of the CDR3 is 18 residues. Germline V gene sequence: CDR1 MDHEN, CDR2 SYDVKM. The V end was cut by 4 bases, the J end by 2 bases, with 21 bases between. The chain's CDR3 is CASSSQGVGASTYNEQFF. CDR3 nucleotides: TGTGCCAGCAGTTCCCAAGGTGTCGGAGCGTCGACCTACAATGAGCAGTTCTTC.

The chain combines TRBV4-1 with TRBJ2-1; 13 bases align to TRBD2. The CDR3 contains 15 residues. Germline lookup yields CDR1 MGHRA and CDR2 YSYEKL. V lost 2 bases, J lost 9 bases, and 4 bases stayed unmatched. The CDR3 reads CASSQRTSGSIEQFF. The CDR3 DNA is TGCGCCAGCAGCCAAAGGACTAGCGGGAGTATTGAGCAGTTCTTC.

This chain connects TRBV3-1 (or the pseudogene TRBV3-2) to TRBJ2-1, with D maybe TRBD2 (5 bases). The germline V gene encodes CDR1 LGHDT and CDR2 YNNKEL (reference sequence). Trimming left V 5 bases short and J 9 bases short, with 14 bases between. The CDR3 is 13 residues long. This CDR3 is CASSVRRTAEQFF. In nucleotides, the CDR3 is TGTGCCAGCAGCGTAAGGAGGACGGCTGAGCAGTTCTTC.

The chain couples TRBV6-5 to TRBJ2-1, with TRBD1 as a possible D gene (5 bases). The CDR3 consists of 15 residues. Germline V gives CDR1 MNHEY, CDR2 SVGAGI. Trimming shortened V by 6 bases and J by 1 base, and 13 bases separated the two germline ends. For the CDR3, the DNA is TGTGCCAGCAGAAACGGGCCAGGGTCCTACAATGAGCAGTTCTTC. Residues: CASRNGPGSYNEQFF.

The chain joins TRBV5-4 to TRBJ2-6; D is undetermined. The CDR3 is 15 residues long. Germline V gene sequence: CDR1 SGHNT, CDR2 YYREEE (reference sequence). The V and J ends lost 2 bases and 0 bases respectively, with 6 bases between them. The CDR3 DNA sequence: TGTGCCAGCAGCTTACTCGCCTCTGGGGCCAACGTCCTGACTTTC. The encoded protein is CASSLLASGANVLTF.

The chain combines TRBV29-1 with TRBJ2-1; 9 bases line up with TRBD2. Germline CDR1 reads SQVTM; CDR2 reads ANQGSEA. The ends lost 8 bases at V and 0 bases at J; junction bases unmatched: 5. The CDR3 has 14 amino acids. The CDR3 sequence: CSSRLADSYNEQFF. For the CDR3, the DNA is TGCAGCTCGAGACTAGCGGACTCCTACAATGAGCAGTTCTTC.

The rearrangement uses TRBV27 and TRBJ2-7; possibly TRBD1 for D (5 bases). The germline CDR1 and CDR2 sequences are MNHEY and SMNVEV (reference sequence). The CDR3 is made up of 12 amino acids. Between the trimmed V and J ends, which lost 4 bases and 5 bases, there was a span of 9 bases. The CDR3 DNA is TGTGCCAGCAGTTCAGGGCCGCACGAGCAGTACTTC. Translating it yields CASSSGPHEQYF.

The chain links TRBV7-2 to TRBJ2-7, with TRBD2 matching 9 bases. Germline trimming cut 5 bases from V and 4 bases from J; bases unmatched to any gene: 9. This CDR3 comprises 15 residues. Germline loops: CDR1 SGHTA, CDR2 FQGNSA. Written as DNA, the CDR3 is TGTGCCAGCAGCGCCGAGAGTCTAGCGGGGTACGAGCAGTACTTC. This encodes CASSAESLAGYEQYF.

The gene calls are TRBV18 and TRBJ2-5, with D unclear. The CDR3 runs 15 residues. The V gene's germline CDR1 is KGHSH and CDR2 LQKENI. V dropped 3 bases and J dropped 2 bases, with 13 bases sitting between them. This CDR3 is CASSPSIAAQETQYF. DNA for the CDR3: TGTGCCAGCTCACCTAGTATCGCTGCACAAGAGACCCAGTACTTC.